Below are 26 T cell receptor beta chains sequenced from a single sample in a study of vaccination and CD4 T cells after COVID-19. Sequenced with the Oncomine TCR Beta short-read assay was DNA taken from cultured CD4+ T cells. Each CDR3 protein gets one entry after TCRdb re-called the PCR reads with MiXCR. The table shows 10,000 to 15,000 distinct CDR3 sequences, with around 50% occurring only once. No antigen has been identified for these receptors. As for treatment: roughly 11-day PBMC culture with coronavirus spike peptide pools or control peptides (ViraFEST assay). Sequencing was done on a sample of CD4+ T cells from blood, cultured in vitro. The receptors were gathered from a human donor who had recovered from COVID-19.

V is TRBV3-1 and J is TRBJ1-6; D gene uncertain. This CDR3 region has 12 residues. The V end lost 1 base, the J end lost 8 bases, and 3 bases lay between the germline ends. In germline, CDR1 is LGHDT, CDR2 YNNKEL (reference sequence). Written as DNA, the CDR3 is TGTGCCAGCAGCCAAGGACATTCACCCCTCCACTTT. Encoded protein: CASSQGHSPLHF.

This chain links TRBV7-2 with TRBJ2-3; possible D gene TRBD1, 5 bases. Trimming left V 1 base short and J 6 bases short, with 17 bases between. This CDR3 is built from 16 residues. Germline V lookup: CDR1 SGHTA, CDR2 FQGNSA. DNA for the CDR3: TGTGCCAGCAGCTTAGTGTACGCGAGCCGACAGGATACGCAGTATTTT. Encoded protein: CASSLVYASRQDTQYF.

The V gene is TRBV15, the J gene TRBJ1-4; 9 bases are shared with TRBD1. The CDR3 runs 18 residues. J was trimmed by 4 bases and V by 5 bases; bases with no gene match: 14. The germline V gene has CDR1 LNHNV and CDR2 YYDKDF (reference sequence). The CDR3 loop is CATSHGPPGTGLNEKLFF. CDR3 DNA: TGTGCCACCAGCCACGGGCCCCCAGGGACAGGGCTTAATGAAAAACTGTTTTTT.

The chain has TRBV6-1 and TRBJ1-2; possibly TRBD1 for D (6 bases). Germline values: CDR1 MNHNS, CDR2 SASEGT. Trimming cost V 8 bases and J 4 bases, with 20 bases left between them. The CDR3 loop spans 15 amino acids. The CDR3 DNA follows: TGTGCCAGCCGCGTGCCACAGGGTACCACCTATGGCTACACCTTC. As protein: CASRVPQGTTYGYTF.

In regard to this clonotype: One end of the junction fails to match germline, which may point to a read error. The chain links TRBV10-3 to TRBJ2-5; D perhaps matches TRBD2 (5 bases). This CDR3 is 16 amino acids long. Germline CDR1 ENHRY, CDR2 SYGVKD. The CDR3 sequence: CTISESTPSGEETQYF. In nucleotides, the CDR3 is TGTACCATCAGTGAGTCGACTCCCAGCGGAGAAGAGACCCAGTACTTC.

J is TRBJ2-3 and V is TRBV7-3; D may match TRBD1 or TRBD2 (6 bases each). Germline V gene sequence: CDR1 SGHTA, CDR2 FQGTGA. CDR3 length: 16 amino acids. V lost 4 bases and J lost 1, with 15 bases in between. For the CDR3, the DNA is TGTGCCAGCAGCTCAAGGGGGGACACCCGCACAGATACGCAGTATTTT. It specifies CASSSRGDTRTDTQYF.

V gene TRBV6-1 combines with J gene TRBJ1-4, with unresolved D. The V gene's germline CDR1 is MNHNS and CDR2 SASEGT. V lost 7 bases to trimming and J lost 7 bases, with 13 bases between them. The CDR3 has 13 residues. The CDR3 coding sequence is TGTGCCAGCACCGACTGGGGTCGTGAAAAACTGTTTTTT. It translates to CASTDWGREKLFF.

The rearrangement links TRBV20-1 to TRBJ2-3; 7 bases match TRBD2. Germline CDR1 and CDR2: DFQATT and SNEGSKA (reference sequence). The CDR3 is made up of 13 amino acids. The V and J ends lost 6 bases and 2 bases, in that order; junction bases with no gene match: 5. The CDR3 is CSAPGGSTDTQYF. CDR3 sequence (DNA): TGCAGTGCCCCGGGGGGATCCACAGATACGCAGTATTTT.

The chain joins TRBV28 to TRBJ1-1; D remains unclear. The V and J ends lost 8 bases and 2 bases respectively, with 15 bases between them. Germline V gives CDR1 MDHEN, CDR2 SYDVKM. CDR3 length equals 14 residues. CDR3 region: CASQKGGSNTEAFF. The CDR3, as DNA: TGTGCCAGCCAGAAGGGAGGAAGTAACACTGAAGCTTTCTTT.

This clonotype was seen only once. The junction differs from germline at one of its ends, possibly a read error. This chain joins TRBV10-1 and TRBJ1-1; D call uncertain. The CDR3 is 13 residues long. The V gene's germline CDR1 is WNHNN and CDR2 SYGVQD (reference sequence). CDR3 nucleotide sequence: TGCGCCAGCACGTCCGGACGGAGACCAAAAGCTTACTTT. Its protein product is CASTSGRRPKAYF.

This chain uses TRBV14 with TRBJ2-7; TRBD2 is a possible D gene (5 bases). Germline-derived CDR1 and CDR2 are SGHDN and FVKESK. The CDR3 consists of 16 residues. Trimming pared 0 bases from V and 2 bases from J, leaving 14 bases between. DNA of the CDR3: TGTGCCAGCAGCCAAGATCATAGCCCGGGGACCTACGAGCAGTACTTC. This encodes CASSQDHSPGTYEQYF.

This chain connects TRBV7-8 to TRBJ2-2; tentatively, D is TRBD1 (5 bases). The germline V gene has CDR1 SGHVS and CDR2 FQNEAQ. This CDR3 contains 14 residues. V shed 4 bases and J shed 4 bases, with 10 bases lying between them. The CDR3 spells CASSSTGSTGELFF. The DNA of the CDR3 is TGTGCCAGCAGCTCCACAGGATCCACCGGGGAGCTGTTTTTT.

This clonotype was detected only a few times. This chain links TRBV12-3 or TRBV12-4 with TRBJ1-1; 7 bases are shared with TRBD1. The CDR3 is 16 amino acids. The junction had 8 bases not matched to a gene; V was cut back by 2 bases and J by 2 bases. CDR3 DNA sequence: TGTGCCAGCAGTTTATTAACAGGGGCAGGAAACACTGAAGCTTTCTTT. Residues: CASSLLTGAGNTEAFF.

V usage is TRBV10-3 and J usage is TRBJ2-7; 8 nucleotides line up with TRBD1. The CDR3 runs 14 residues. With V trimmed by 0 bases and J by 6 bases, 4 bases remained unmatched. The germline V gene has CDR1 ENHRY and CDR2 SYGVKD. This chain's CDR3 is CAISESTGDGEQYF. The CDR3 nucleotides are TGTGCCATCAGTGAGTCGACAGGGGACGGCGAGCAGTACTTC.

There are a few counts of this clonotype. The V gene is TRBV19, the J gene TRBJ2-3, with no clear D. In germline, CDR1 is LNHDA, CDR2 SQIVND (reference sequence). The CDR3 loop spans 14 amino acids. V lost 6 bases and J lost 0, with 10 bases in between. As DNA, the CDR3 is TGTGCCAGTAGCCCGACTTCTAGCACAGATACGCAGTATTTT. It codes for CASSPTSSTDTQYF.

CDR3 loop: CASRSDGSYGYTF. The CDR3 DNA follows: TGTGCCAGCAGATCAGATGGCAGCTATGGCTACACCTTC. V is TRBV25-1 and J is TRBJ1-2; no reliable D call. The ends were cut back, 6 bases at V and 4 bases at J, with 12 bases in the middle. The length of the CDR3 is 13 residues. Germline assignment: CDR1 MGHDK and CDR2 SYGVNS.

This clonotype is categorized as hyperexpanded. CDR3 in amino acids: CASSFETQYF. In DNA form, the CDR3 reads TGTGCCAGCAGCTTCGAGACCCAGTACTTC. The V call is TRBV7-9, the J call TRBJ2-5; D gene uncertain. Trimming removed 3 bases from V and 5 bases from J, with 1 base in between. Germline CDR1 SEHNR, CDR2 FQNEAQ (reference sequence). The CDR3 has 10 amino acids.

J is TRBJ2-3 and V is TRBV2; D remains ambiguous. Deletions cut 5 bases from V and 0 bases from J, with 15 bases between. The CDR3 loop spans 16 amino acids. Per germline, CDR1 SNHLY and CDR2 FYNNEI. CDR3 coding DNA: TGTGCCAGCAGTCATCGGACCAGTGCTAGCACAGATACGCAGTATTTT. It yields the protein CASSHRTSASTDTQYF.

The chain combines TRBV30 with TRBJ1-5; D is possibly TRBD1 (5 bases). This CDR3 contains 12 residues. Trimming stripped 3 bases from V and 4 bases from J, with 7 bases between. Germline CDR1 GTSNPN, CDR2 SVGIG (reference sequence). The CDR3 DNA sequence: TGTGCCTGGAGGGGGGAAAATCAGCCCCAGCATTTT. It codes for CAWRGENQPQHF.

The CDR3 sequence is CASTLMPGSQQQYEQYF. DNA of the CDR3: TGTGCCAGCACCCTTATGCCGGGCAGCCAACAACAATACGAGCAGTACTTC. This chain connects TRBV6-1 to TRBJ2-7; D call uncertain. Trimming cost V 7 bases and J 4 bases, with 26 bases left between them. From germline, CDR1 is MNHNS and CDR2 SASEGT. The CDR3 sequence is 17 residues long.

This clonotype was detected a few times. This chain links TRBV27 with TRBJ2-7; 10 bases fit TRBD2. V was clipped by 3 bases and J by 2 bases; unmatched bases: 4. Germline V gene sequence: CDR1 MNHEY, CDR2 SMNVEV (reference sequence). The length of the CDR3 is 15 residues. CDR3 sequence: CASSFILAGTYEQYF. The CDR3 bases are TGTGCCAGCAGTTTTATACTAGCGGGAACCTACGAGCAGTACTTC.

This chain connects TRBV6-5 to TRBJ2-3; perhaps TRBD2 as D (6 bases). CDR3 size: 15 residues. Trimming removed 4 bases from V and 0 bases from J, with 11 bases in between. CDR1 and CDR2 from the germline V gene are MNHEY and SVGAGI. The CDR3 loop reads CASSFSGTSTDTQYF. The DNA for the CDR3 is TGTGCCAGCAGTTTTAGCGGAACTAGCACAGATACGCAGTATTTT.

This clonotype qualifies as medium-sized. The rearrangement joins TRBV6-1 to TRBJ2-2; 15 nucleotides align to TRBD2. The CDR3 covers 16 residues. V gave up 9 bases and J gave up 7 bases; unmatched junction bases: 9. Germline CDR1 MNHNS, CDR2 SASEGT. The CDR3 coding sequence is TGTGCCAGTTCAGGACTAGCGGGAGGGTATATCGGGGAGCTGTTTTTT. Translation gives CASSGLAGGYIGELFF.

V usage is TRBV19 and J usage is TRBJ1-3; no definite D call. V gave up 5 bases and J gave up 0 bases, with 8 bases separating them. The germline CDR1 and CDR2 sequences are LNHDA and SQIVND (reference sequence). CDR3 length: 14 residues. The CDR3 protein is CASSLGGSGNTIYF. The CDR3 coding sequence is TGTGCCAGTAGTCTTGGAGGCTCTGGAAACACCATATATTTT.

This chain joins TRBV6-1 and TRBJ2-1, with a weak D call TRBD1 (5 bases). Germline lookup yields CDR1 MNHNS and CDR2 SASEGT. This CDR3 comprises 14 residues. V lost 4 bases to trimming and J lost 7 bases, with 14 bases between them. CDR3 residues: CASSAWGRGNEQFF. The CDR3 nucleotides read TGTGCCAGCAGTGCGTGGGGAAGGGGAAATGAGCAGTTCTTC.

This clonotype turned up a few times. V gene TRBV28 combines with J gene TRBJ2-5; 11 nucleotides agree with TRBD2. The CDR3 is 17 residues long. The germline CDR1 and CDR2 sequences are MDHEN and SYDVKM. The trim removed 5 bases at V and 4 bases at J, leaving 12 bases unmatched. For the CDR3, the DNA is TGTGCCAGCAGTCAGGGACTAGCGGCGGCGGAGCGAGAGACCCAGTACTTC. Amino acid sequence: CASSQGLAAAERETQYF.